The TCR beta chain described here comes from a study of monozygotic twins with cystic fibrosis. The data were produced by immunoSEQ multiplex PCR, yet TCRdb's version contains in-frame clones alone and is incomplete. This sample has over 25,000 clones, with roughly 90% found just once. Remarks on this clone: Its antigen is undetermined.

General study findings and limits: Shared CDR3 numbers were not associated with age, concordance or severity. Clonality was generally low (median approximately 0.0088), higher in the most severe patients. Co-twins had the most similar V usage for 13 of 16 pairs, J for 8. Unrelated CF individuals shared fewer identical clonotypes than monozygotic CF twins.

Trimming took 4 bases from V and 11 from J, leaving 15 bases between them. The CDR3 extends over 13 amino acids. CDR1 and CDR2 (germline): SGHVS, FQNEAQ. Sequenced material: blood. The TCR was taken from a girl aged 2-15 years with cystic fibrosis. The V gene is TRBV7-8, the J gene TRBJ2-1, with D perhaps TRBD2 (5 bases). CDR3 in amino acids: CASSSPGGRKQFF. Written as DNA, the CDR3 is TGTGCCAGCAGCTCCCCCGGAGGCCGGAAGCAGTTCTTC.